Listed here are 2 T cell receptor beta chains from one sample, sequenced in a study of response to subunit inactivated influenza vaccine. Each CDR3 protein gets one entry after TCRdb re-called the RT-PCR reads with MiXCR. Of about 170,000 distinct CDR3 sequences in the sample, 10% to 15% are singletons; the top ten hold approximately 32%. The sample also formed part of further work on T cells expressing NK-cell markers. From that paper: A 5'RACE template switching approach incorporating UMIs was used to make TCR beta cDNA.

The material was CD8+ T cells sorted from PBMCs, obtained approximately 13 days after vaccination. Every receptor here comes from a man over 45 who received an inactivated influenza vaccine.

This clonotype was seen many times. This chain joins TRBV7-9 and TRBJ2-5; 10 bases are a match to TRBD2. Germline lookup yields CDR1 SEHNR and CDR2 FQNEAQ (reference sequence). V shed 6 bases, J shed 2 bases, and the junction held 3 bases outside the gene matches. This CDR3 is built from 14 residues. In DNA, the CDR3 is TGTGCCAGCAGTAAGCGGGGGGGGCAAGAGACCCAGTACTTC. Translation gives CASSKRGGQETQYF.

This clonotype was found a few times. The V and J genes are TRBV11-2 and TRBJ1-2, with a weak D call TRBD1 (6 bases). Germline CDR1 and CDR2: SGHAT and FQNNGV. CDR3 length: 14 amino acids. Trimming took off 1 base at V and 5 bases at J, with 11 bases between the two ends. CDR3 coding DNA: TGTGCCAGCAGCTTAGTTTCAGGGGATTATGGCTACACCTTC. Protein: CASSLVSGDYGYTF. Drawing the rest from reference TRBV11-2 and TRBJ1-2, the complete variable domain is EAGVAQSPRYKIIEKRQSVAFWCNPISGHATLYWYQQILGQGPKLLIQFQNNGVVDDSQLPKDRFSAERLKGVDSTLKIQPAKLEDSAVYLCASSLVSGDYGYTFGSGTRLTVV.